The present T cell receptor (beta chain) was sequenced within a study of blood T cells in healthy people across ages. Regarding the study as a whole: The long-lived group displayed more naive CD4+ cells, plus higher diversity, than the aged donors did.

At least 6 million PBMCs were isolated per sample. To note about this clonotype: What it recognizes is unknown.

V dropped 0 bases and J dropped 8 bases, with 10 bases sitting between them. The CDR3 is 13 amino acids. With a J-beta primer mix and a sample-barcoded 5' primer, a second PCR ran about 7 to 12 cycles. All cDNA molecules were each tagged by a template-switch adaptor with 12 random nucleotides. TCRdb fed the 5' RACE reads into MiXCR, producing one record per CDR3 protein. Among 1.4 million to 1.5 million distinct CDR3 sequences, 35% to 45% were seen once, and the ten largest hold approximately 7.9%. J is TRBJ1-2 and V is TRBV12-3 or TRBV12-4; D not certain. Sequencing was performed on blood. This TCR derives from a woman aged 18-29 years in good health. DNA of the CDR3: TGTGCCAGCAGTTTAGCCCCTACAAGGGGCTACACCTTC. Translating it yields CASSLAPTRGYTF.